The present entry profiles one TCR beta chain with its context. Its matching antigen is unknown. The same CDR3 is also encoded by other DNA sequences in this sample. This entry belongs to a study of shared clonotypes between healthy human individuals. Study outcomes and limitations: Generation probabilities of non-shared clonotypes were lower (relative to those shared by all four donors).

The split of CD4+ cells yielded CD45RA+ naive and CD45RA-negative memory subsets. This CDR3 is built from 16 residues. Germline CDR1 SGHVS, CDR2 FNYEAQ. Trimming pared 5 bases from V and 0 bases from J, leaving 14 bases between. Approximately 220 ng DNA, tens of thousands of T cell genomes, went into each sorted-subset replicate PCR. Some clones are missing from TCRdb's copy, which holds only in-frame ones; the method was immunoSEQ multiplex PCR. The sample consists of roughly 2.6 million clones, more than 90% of them appearing once. The chain couples TRBV7-6 to TRBJ1-3; weak D call: TRBD1 (5 bases). The receptor was derived from a man aged 18-30 years in good health. Material: naive CD4+ T cells sorted from blood. Subset meaning: CD45RA+ positively selected. CDR3 loop: CASSLGGRNSGNTIYF. CDR3 bases: TGTGCCAGCAGCCTGGGGGGGAGAAACTCTGGAAACACCATATATTTT.